The entry that follows covers one T cell receptor (beta chain) sequence. Its antigen is currently unknown. The data were taken from a study of OX40 agonist ivuxolimab in advanced cancers. The repertoire was sequenced with immunoSEQ multiplex PCR; TCRdb's copy has only in-frame clones and lacks some. This table has approximately 80,000 clones, 90% appearing once. Germline CDR1 SGHTA, CDR2 FQGNSA. CDR3 length: 14 amino acids. V lost 1 base and J lost 6, with 10 bases in between. Study-wide results and caveats: Expanded clones were, on average, more numerous among CD8+ T cells than CD4+.

Here the sequenced sample was CD4+ or CD8+ T cells sorted from blood, taken in a trial of the OX40 agonist ivuxolimab. The gene calls are TRBV7-2 and TRBJ1-5; D is perhaps TRBD1 (5 bases). This TCR was recovered from an adult with an advanced solid tumor such as melanoma, head and neck, liver or kidney cancer. CDR3: CASSLGGGGQPQHF. CDR3 nucleotides: TGTGCCAGCAGCTTAGGTGGGGGGGGTCAGCCCCAGCATTTT. Supplemented by reference TRBV7-2 and TRBJ1-5, the full variable domain reads GAGVSQSPSNKVTEKGKDVELRCDPISGHTALYWYRQSLGQGLEFLIYFQGNSAPDKSGLPSDRFSAERTGGSVSTLTIQRTQQEDSAVYLCASSLGGGGQPQHFGDGTRLSIL.